This entry lists 19 T cell receptor beta chains sequenced from one sample in a study of T cells expressing NK-cell markers. Reanalyzing the 5' RACE reads, TCRdb keeps one entry per CDR3 protein, without DNA. The sample is made up of about 430,000 distinct CDR3 sequences, and the top ten hold 1.4% of it. Input material: blood T cells: a sorted CD56 or NKG2C T cell subset, CD4+ or CD8+ T cells, or bulk PBMC T cells (not recorded which). The receptors shown here come from a woman in her forties or fifties in good health.

CDR3 protein: CASSRSGSFSYEQYF. The chain has TRBV6-5 and TRBJ2-7; TCRdb's assignment of TRBD2 cannot be checked, as there is no DNA. This CDR3 has 15 residues. The V gene's germline CDR1 is MNHEY and CDR2 SVGAGI.

This chain links TRBV5-4 with TRBJ2-1; checking the TCRdb D call of TRBD1 is not possible without DNA. The CDR3 is 16 residues long. Germline V gene lookup returns CDR1 SGHNT and CDR2 YYREEE (reference sequence). CDR3 residues: CASSLGAPSSYNEQFF. Variable domain in full (rest from reference TRBV5-4 and TRBJ2-1): ETGVTQSPTHLIKTRGQQVTLRCSSQSGHNTVSWYQQALGQGPQFIFQYYREEENGRGNFPPRFSGLQFPNYSSELNVNALELDDSALYLCASSLGAPSSYNEQFFGPGTRLTVL.

The chain is built from TRBV24-1 and TRBJ1-5; TCRdb gives TRBD1 as the D gene, but with no DNA this cannot be confirmed. The CDR3 is made up of 16 amino acids. Germline V CDR1 and CDR2: KGHDR, SFDVKD. CDR3 protein: CATSDSGDHSNQPQHF.

The V and J genes are TRBV10-3 and TRBJ2-7; TCRdb's assignment of TRBD2 cannot be checked, as there is no DNA. The CDR3 consists of 17 residues. Germline CDR1 reads ENHRY; CDR2 reads SYGVKD. The CDR3 is CAISGTSGRPGSYEQYF.

The V call is TRBV12-3 or TRBV12-4, the J call TRBJ1-5; TCRdb outputs TRBD1, but without DNA this stays unchecked. The CDR3 extends over 16 amino acids. CDR3 sequence: CASSLWSWGSNQPQHF.

The chain is built from TRBV6-6 and TRBJ2-2; lacking DNA, the TRBD2 call made by TCRdb goes unchecked. CDR1 and CDR2 from the germline V gene are MNHNY and SVGAGI (reference sequence). The CDR3 has 16 amino acids. The CDR3 reads CASSYFLTSTPEELFF.

The chain links TRBV5-1 to TRBJ2-3; TCRdb returns TRBD2, unconfirmable since there is no DNA. The CDR3 is 17 residues long. Germline CDR1 and CDR2: SGHRS and YFSETQ. Here the CDR3 reads CASRMADLPSSTDTQYF.

The V gene is TRBV9, the J gene TRBJ2-1; without DNA, the TCRdb call of TRBD2 cannot be checked. Germline V gives CDR1 SGDLS, CDR2 YYNGEE. This CDR3 has 17 residues. The CDR3 is CASSVTLAGVAYNEQFF.

The V and J genes are TRBV5-1 and TRBJ2-1. This CDR3 region has 16 residues. Per the germline V gene, CDR1 is SGHRS and CDR2 is YFSETQ. CDR3 amino acids: CASSLDGRNPYNEQFF.

This chain joins TRBV7-9 and TRBJ2-3. CDR1 SEHNR and CDR2 FQNEAQ come from the germline V gene (reference sequence). CDR3 size: 13 residues. CDR3 in amino acids: CASSSRRTDTQYF.

This chain joins TRBV4-1 and TRBJ2-1; absent DNA, TCRdb's TRBD2 call cannot be checked. The CDR3 extends over 16 amino acids. CDR1 and CDR2 from the germline V gene are MGHRA and YSYEKL. The CDR3 sequence is CASSQETSGRYNEQFF.

J is TRBJ1-1 and V is TRBV20-1; absent DNA, TCRdb's TRBD1 call cannot be checked. The germline V gene encodes CDR1 DFQATT and CDR2 SNEGSKA (reference sequence). The CDR3 runs 12 residues. CDR3 region: CSARTGPTEAFF.

This rearrangement joins TRBV5-1 to TRBJ2-4; with no DNA, the TCRdb D assignment of TRBD1 cannot be verified. The CDR3 has 15 residues. Germline V gene data show CDR1 as SGHRS and CDR2 as YFSETQ. This CDR3 is CASRKFDRDKNIQYF.

V usage is TRBV10-3 and J usage is TRBJ1-1. Germline V lookup: CDR1 ENHRY, CDR2 SYGVKD. The length of the CDR3 is 14 residues. This chain's CDR3 is CAISSDLMNTEAFF.

V is TRBV18 and J is TRBJ2-1; TCRdb gives TRBD2 as the D gene, but with no DNA this cannot be confirmed. The CDR3 spans 16 residues. From germline, CDR1 is KGHSH and CDR2 LQKENI. CDR3 protein: CASSPTRLAEYNEQFF.

The chain is built from TRBV5-1 and TRBJ2-5; TCRdb lists TRBD1, though no DNA is available to test this call. The length of the CDR3 is 12 residues. The germline V gene encodes CDR1 SGHRS and CDR2 YFSETQ. CDR3 residues: CASSSWGETQYF.

This chain connects TRBV11-3 to TRBJ1-6; there is no DNA to check the TCRdb D call of TRBD1. The CDR3 loop spans 14 amino acids. Germline CDR1 is SGHNT and CDR2 is YENEEA. The CDR3 is CASSRQGSNSPLHF.

The chain joins TRBV27 to TRBJ2-1; TCRdb reports TRBD1, a call that lacks DNA to check it against. From germline, CDR1 is MNHEY and CDR2 SMNVEV (reference sequence). The length of the CDR3 is 14 residues. The CDR3 loop reads CASKKPDRINEQFF.

The gene calls are TRBV29-1 and TRBJ2-2; with no DNA, the TCRdb D assignment of TRBD2 cannot be verified. Germline V lookup: CDR1 SQVTM, CDR2 ANQGSEA. This CDR3 spans 15 amino acids. CDR3 loop: CSVEGLAGVTGELFF.